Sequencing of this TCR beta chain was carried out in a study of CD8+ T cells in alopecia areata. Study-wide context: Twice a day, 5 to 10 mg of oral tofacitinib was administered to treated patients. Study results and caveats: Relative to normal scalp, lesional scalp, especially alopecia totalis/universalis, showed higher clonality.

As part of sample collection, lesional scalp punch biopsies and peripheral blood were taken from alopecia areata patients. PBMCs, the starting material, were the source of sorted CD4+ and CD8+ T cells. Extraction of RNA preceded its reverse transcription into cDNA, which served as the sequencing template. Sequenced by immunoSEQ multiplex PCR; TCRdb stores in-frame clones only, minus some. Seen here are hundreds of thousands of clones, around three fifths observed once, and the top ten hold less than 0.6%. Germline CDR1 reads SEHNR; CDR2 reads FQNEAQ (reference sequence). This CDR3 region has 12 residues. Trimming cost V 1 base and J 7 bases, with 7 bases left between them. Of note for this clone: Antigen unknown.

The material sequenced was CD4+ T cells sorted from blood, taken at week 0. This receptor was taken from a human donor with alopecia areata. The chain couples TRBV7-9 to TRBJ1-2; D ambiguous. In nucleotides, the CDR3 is TGTGCCAGCAGCTTAGAGGTTCCTGGCTACACCTTC. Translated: CASSLEVPGYTF.